This T cell receptor beta chain was captured by sequencing in a study of early T cells in non-severe SARS-CoV-2 infection. Study-level background: Whole-blood bulk RNA, unsorted, was sequenced, and chains were unpaired.

Unique molecular identifiers tagged individual cDNA molecules. Each CDR3 protein gets one entry after TCRdb re-called the 5' RACE reads with MiXCR. The data contain roughly 93,000 distinct CDR3 sequences, approximately 9.9% of them singletons. Study conclusions and caveats: Sequences matched to VDJdb favored anti-spike CD8 responses, while private and CD4 specificities were missed.

The CDR3 runs 14 residues. CDR1 and CDR2 from the germline V gene are MNHEY and SVGAGI. Unmatched junction bases numbered 5, after V lost 9 bases and J lost 4 bases. In this sample, this clonotype turned up many times. Its antigen is still unknown. Sequenced: whole blood. This sequence was found in an adult who was a healthcare worker with PCR-confirmed SARS-CoV-2 infection or an uninfected control (not recorded which). J is TRBJ2-3 and V is TRBV6-5; 12 bases are a match to TRBD1. The CDR3 DNA reads as TGTGCCAGTTCCGGGACAGGGGGCGCAGATACGCAGTATTTT. This gives the protein CASSGTGGADTQYF.